These T cell receptor beta chains were read from a single sample in a study of technical replicates of blood from a handful of donors. Sequenced by immunoSEQ multiplex PCR; TCRdb stores in-frame clones only, minus some. The sample records around 71,000 clones, roughly 92% being singletons. The sequenced material came from T cells isolated from PBMCs. Receptors originate from a human donor in good health. CDR3s include the opening cysteine and the closing phenylalanine or tryptophan. The order of the fields is CDR3 length, clone size, V gene, D gene, J gene, CDR3 protein, CDR3 DNA. The D gene is left open where the match is weak. Some rows mark clone size as missing; the rest say once, few, many or name a class of expanded clone.

cdr3_length: 19; clone_size: NA; v_call: TRBV7-7; d_call: TRBD1; j_call: TRBJ2-4; cdr3_aa: CASSLAYQRQGLAKNIQYF; cdr3_nt: TGTGCTAGCAGCTTAGCCTACCAGCGACAGGGGCTAGCCAAAAACATTCAGTACTTC
cdr3_length: 12; clone_size: NA; v_call: TRBV6-4; d_call: NA; j_call: TRBJ2-5; cdr3_aa: CASSDTGETQYF; cdr3_nt: TGTGCCAGCAGTGACACAGGGGAGACCCAGTACTTC
cdr3_length: 17; clone_size: NA; v_call: TRBV7-6; d_call: TRBD2; j_call: TRBJ2-1; cdr3_aa: CASSSILAVSSYNEQFF; cdr3_nt: TGTGCCAGCAGCTCAATTCTAGCGGTTAGCTCCTACAATGAGCAGTTCTTC
cdr3_length: 16; clone_size: NA; v_call: TRBV7-9; d_call: NA; j_call: TRBJ1-1; cdr3_aa: CASSSINNPTVDEAFF; cdr3_nt: TGTGCCAGCAGCTCTATCAACAATCCGACAGTTGATGAAGCTTTCTTT
cdr3_length: 15; clone_size: NA; v_call: TRBV5-1; d_call: TRBD1; j_call: TRBJ2-7; cdr3_aa: CASSLSQGVTYEQYF; cdr3_nt: TGCGCCAGCAGCTTGTCCCAGGGGGTTACCTACGAGCAGTACTTC
cdr3_length: 14; clone_size: NA; v_call: TRBV9; d_call: TRBD1; j_call: TRBJ2-7; cdr3_aa: CASSVGTGFYEQYF; cdr3_nt: TGTGCCAGCAGCGTAGGGACAGGCTTCTACGAGCAGTACTTC
cdr3_length: 13; clone_size: NA; v_call: TRBV7-9; d_call: TRBD1; j_call: TRBJ1-2; cdr3_aa: CASSSGTDYGYTF; cdr3_nt: TGTGCCAGCAGCTCTGGGACAGACTATGGCTACACCTTC
cdr3_length: 14; clone_size: NA; v_call: TRBV9; d_call: NA; j_call: TRBJ2-1; cdr3_aa: CASSVARGDNEQFF; cdr3_nt: TGTGCCAGCAGCGTAGCTAGGGGTGACAATGAGCAGTTCTTC
cdr3_length: 16; clone_size: NA; v_call: TRBV6-5; d_call: TRBD2; j_call: TRBJ2-1; cdr3_aa: CASSYSKLAGGYEQFF; cdr3_nt: TGTGCCAGCAGTTACTCCAAACTAGCGGGAGGGTATGAGCAGTTCTTC
cdr3_length: 12; clone_size: NA; v_call: TRBV28; d_call: NA; j_call: TRBJ1-1; cdr3_aa: CASSLWATEAFF; cdr3_nt: TGTGCCAGCAGTTTATGGGCTACTGAAGCTTTCTTT
cdr3_length: 14; clone_size: NA; v_call: TRBV6-5; d_call: TRBD1; j_call: TRBJ1-4; cdr3_aa: CASTMDRAGEKLFF; cdr3_nt: TGTGCCAGCACTATGGACAGGGCAGGGGAAAAACTGTTTTTT
cdr3_length: 15; clone_size: once; v_call: TRBV2; d_call: TRBD2; j_call: TRBJ2-1; cdr3_aa: CASSDGLAGGNEQFF; cdr3_nt: TGTGCCAGCAGTGACGGACTAGCGGGAGGCAATGAGCAGTTCTTC
cdr3_length: 13; clone_size: NA; v_call: TRBV29-1; d_call: TRBD2; j_call: TRBJ2-1; cdr3_aa: CSVDRSGSIEQFF; cdr3_nt: TGCAGCGTTGATCGTAGCGGGAGTATCGAGCAGTTCTTC
cdr3_length: 15; clone_size: NA; v_call: TRBV11-2; d_call: TRBD2; j_call: TRBJ2-3; cdr3_aa: CASSLRSGRVDTQYF; cdr3_nt: TGTGCCAGCAGCTTACGTAGCGGGAGGGTTGATACGCAGTATTTT
cdr3_length: 15; clone_size: NA; v_call: TRBV9; d_call: TRBD2; j_call: TRBJ2-7; cdr3_aa: CASSVDGTISYEQYF; cdr3_nt: TGTGCCAGCAGCGTAGACGGGACTATATCCTACGAGCAGTACTTC
cdr3_length: 15; clone_size: NA; v_call: TRBV19; d_call: TRBD1; j_call: TRBJ1-2; cdr3_aa: CASSITDRGPRGYTF; cdr3_nt: TGTGCCAGTAGTATAACCGACAGGGGGCCGCGTGGCTACACCTTC
cdr3_length: 14; clone_size: NA; v_call: TRBV28; d_call: NA; j_call: TRBJ1-4; cdr3_aa: CASNLGLRGEKLFF; cdr3_nt: TGTGCCAGCAATTTGGGCCTAAGGGGTGAAAAACTGTTTTTT
cdr3_length: 16; clone_size: NA; v_call: TRBV29-1; d_call: TRBD2; j_call: TRBJ2-7; cdr3_aa: CSVQNWEGRAPYEQYF; cdr3_nt: TGCAGCGTTCAAAATTGGGAGGGTAGGGCCCCCTACGAGCAGTACTTC
cdr3_length: 15; clone_size: NA; v_call: TRBV7-9; d_call: NA; j_call: TRBJ1-5; cdr3_aa: CASSGGYWENQPQHF; cdr3_nt: TGTGCCAGCAGCGGAGGGTATTGGGAGAATCAGCCCCAGCATTTT
cdr3_length: 15; clone_size: NA; v_call: TRBV19; d_call: TRBD2; j_call: TRBJ2-7; cdr3_aa: CASSLAGANLYEQYF; cdr3_nt: TGTGCCAGTAGTTTGGCGGGAGCAAACCTATACGAGCAGTACTTC
cdr3_length: 15; clone_size: NA; v_call: TRBV9; d_call: NA; j_call: TRBJ1-5; cdr3_aa: CASSVGMEGGQPQHF; cdr3_nt: TGTGCCAGCAGCGTAGGAATGGAGGGAGGACAGCCCCAGCATTTT
cdr3_length: 15; clone_size: few; v_call: TRBV28; d_call: TRBD1; j_call: TRBJ1-4; cdr3_aa: CASSARQGRSEKLFF; cdr3_nt: TGTGCCAGCAGTGCCCGACAGGGCCGAAGTGAAAAACTGTTTTTT
cdr3_length: 13; clone_size: NA; v_call: TRBV29-1; d_call: TRBD1; j_call: TRBJ2-2; cdr3_aa: CSVITGDTGELFF; cdr3_nt: TGCAGCGTAATTACAGGGGACACCGGGGAGCTGTTTTTT
cdr3_length: 14; clone_size: once; v_call: TRBV4-3; d_call: NA; j_call: TRBJ2-3; cdr3_aa: CASSQATGSTSQYF; cdr3_nt: TGCGCCAGCAGCCAAGCAACGGGGTCCACCTCGCAGTATTTT
cdr3_length: 13; clone_size: NA; v_call: TRBV10-1; d_call: TRBD1; j_call: TRBJ1-5; cdr3_aa: CAYLGTGNQPQHF; cdr3_nt: TGCGCCTACCTAGGGACAGGGAATCAGCCCCAGCATTTT
cdr3_length: 14; clone_size: NA; v_call: TRBV5-8; d_call: NA; j_call: TRBJ2-2; cdr3_aa: CASAWGPGTGELFF; cdr3_nt: TGTGCCAGCGCTTGGGGGCCGGGCACCGGGGAGCTGTTTTTT
cdr3_length: 12; clone_size: NA; v_call: TRBV2; d_call: NA; j_call: TRBJ2-7; cdr3_aa: CASSAQGYEQYF; cdr3_nt: TGTGCCAGCAGCGCACAGGGCTACGAGCAGTACTTC
cdr3_length: 14; clone_size: NA; v_call: TRBV7-2; d_call: TRBD1; j_call: TRBJ2-5; cdr3_aa: CASSATGGPETQYF; cdr3_nt: TGTGCCAGCAGCGCGACAGGGGGACCGGAGACCCAGTACTTC
cdr3_length: 18; clone_size: NA; v_call: TRBV19; d_call: TRBD2; j_call: TRBJ2-1; cdr3_aa: CASSGRPGLALSYNEQFF; cdr3_nt: TGTGCCAGTAGCGGACGGCCGGGACTAGCGCTCTCCTACAATGAGCAGTTCTTC
cdr3_length: 16; clone_size: NA; v_call: TRBV12-2; d_call: NA; j_call: TRBJ2-7; cdr3_aa: CASRLSAPGGTYEQYF; cdr3_nt: TGTGCAAGTCGCTTAAGCGCCCCGGGAGGGACCTACGAGCAGTACTTC
cdr3_length: 14; clone_size: NA; v_call: TRBV7-6; d_call: NA; j_call: TRBJ2-1; cdr3_aa: CASSLGGGGREQFF; cdr3_nt: TGTGCCAGCAGCTTAGGGGGAGGGGGTCGAGAGCAGTTCTTC
cdr3_length: 15; clone_size: NA; v_call: TRBV4-1; d_call: NA; j_call: TRBJ2-3; cdr3_aa: CASSQIDSSRDTQYF; cdr3_nt: TGCGCCAGCAGCCAAATAGACTCCTCCCGGGATACGCAGTATTTT
cdr3_length: 15; clone_size: NA; v_call: TRBV6-5; d_call: TRBD1; j_call: TRBJ2-3; cdr3_aa: CASSYSTRGHDTQYF; cdr3_nt: TGTGCCAGCAGTTACTCGACCAGGGGGCATGATACGCAGTATTTT
cdr3_length: 14; clone_size: NA; v_call: TRBV6-5; d_call: NA; j_call: TRBJ1-2; cdr3_aa: CASSGYRENYGYTF; cdr3_nt: TGTGCCAGCTCAGGGTATCGGGAGAACTATGGCTACACCTTC
cdr3_length: 13; clone_size: NA; v_call: TRBV28; d_call: NA; j_call: TRBJ2-7; cdr3_aa: CASRDGSSYEQYF; cdr3_nt: TGTGCCAGTCGGGACGGGAGCTCCTACGAGCAGTACTTC
cdr3_length: 14; clone_size: NA; v_call: TRBV6-1; d_call: TRBD1; j_call: TRBJ2-5; cdr3_aa: CASRPGRGSETQYF; cdr3_nt: TGTGCCAGCAGGCCGGGCAGGGGGTCGGAGACCCAGTACTTC
cdr3_length: 17; clone_size: NA; v_call: TRBV4-2; d_call: TRBD2; j_call: TRBJ2-7; cdr3_aa: CASSQDSLAGGGYEQYF; cdr3_nt: TGTGCCAGCAGCCAAGATTCACTAGCGGGAGGGGGATACGAGCAGTACTTC
cdr3_length: 14; clone_size: NA; v_call: TRBV9; d_call: NA; j_call: TRBJ2-7; cdr3_aa: CASSVGGALGEQYF; cdr3_nt: TGTGCCAGCAGCGTCGGAGGGGCGCTGGGCGAGCAGTACTTC
cdr3_length: 15; clone_size: NA; v_call: TRBV15; d_call: TRBD1; j_call: TRBJ1-2; cdr3_aa: CATSRSTGGNYGYTF; cdr3_nt: TGTGCCACCAGCAGATCGACAGGGGGTAACTATGGCTACACCTTC
cdr3_length: 15; clone_size: NA; v_call: TRBV7-9; d_call: NA; j_call: TRBJ2-3; cdr3_aa: CASSLQTGSGDTQYF; cdr3_nt: TGTGCCAGCAGCTTACAGACAGGCTCCGGAGATACGCAGTATTTT
cdr3_length: 16; clone_size: NA; v_call: TRBV15; d_call: TRBD2; j_call: TRBJ2-1; cdr3_aa: CATSRVTGGLYNEQFF; cdr3_nt: TGTGCCACCAGCAGAGTGACGGGAGGGCTCTACAATGAGCAGTTCTTC